What follows are 21 T cell receptor beta chains derived from one specimen sequenced in a study of T cells in Graves' hyperthyroidism and ophthalmopathy. It was RNA transcripts that yielded the amplified TCR beta CDR3 regions. The study used the HTBI primer set for a first-round RT-PCR of the TCR CDR3. TCRdb independently ran MiXCR on the multiplex PCR reads; one entry per CDR3 protein. The sample has around 56,000 distinct CDR3 sequences, roughly 50% seen once; the top ten hold roughly an eighth. The sequenced sample consisted of blood. All receptors come from a woman in her twenties or thirties with Graves' ophthalmopathy.

This clonotype was detected ten times or more. This chain connects TRBV7-3 to TRBJ1-6; 11 nucleotides line up with TRBD1. V shed 5 bases, J shed 7 bases, and the junction held 13 bases outside the gene matches. Germline V gene data show CDR1 as SGHTA and CDR2 as FQGTGA. The CDR3 is made up of 18 amino acids. This CDR3 reads CASSPGGQGVSGNSPLHF. CDR3 DNA sequence: TGTGCCAGCAGCCCAGGGGGACAGGGGGTTTCGGGCAATTCACCCCTCCACTTT.

This rearrangement joins TRBV7-9 to TRBJ1-5; 7 bases are a match to TRBD1. The CDR3 is 14 amino acids. Trimming cost V 5 bases and J 6 bases; bases outside gene matches: 7. Germline loops: CDR1 SEHNR, CDR2 FQNEAQ (reference sequence). This chain's CDR3 is CASSPGGGGQPQHF. The CDR3, as DNA: TGTGCCAGCAGCCCAGGGGGAGGAGGTCAGCCCCAGCATTTT.

This clonotype was found many times. The CDR3 DNA follows: TGTGCCAGCAGTTACAGGGAATTCGATTCACCCCTCCACTTT. It codes for CASSYREFDSPLHF. The chain combines TRBV6-5 with TRBJ1-6; D not resolved. The V gene's germline CDR1 is MNHEY and CDR2 SVGAGI. CDR3 length: 14 amino acids. V lost 2 bases to trimming and J lost 8 bases, with 10 bases between them.

The rearrangement uses TRBV19 and TRBJ1-3; TRBD1 aligns across 7 bases. The V segment lost 8 bases and the J segment 2 bases; nucleotides outside the gene matches: 6. The CDR3 runs 14 residues. CDR1 and CDR2 (germline): LNHDA, SQIVND (reference sequence). CDR3 sequence: CASSGTAAGNTIYF. The CDR3 DNA reads TGTGCCAGTTCCGGGACAGCTGCTGGAAACACCATATATTTT. The complete variable domain, with remaining parts taken from reference TRBV19 and TRBJ1-3, reads DGGITQSPKYLFRKEGQNVTLSCEQNLNHDAMYWYRQDPGQGLRLIYYSQIVNDFQKGDIAEGYSVSREKKESFPLTVTSAQKNPTAFYLCASSGTAAGNTIYFGEGSWLTVV.

The rearrangement links TRBV20-1 to TRBJ2-2; 15 bases are shared with TRBD2. The V and J ends lost 6 bases and 6 bases, in that order; junction bases with no gene match: 5. In germline, CDR1 is DFQATT, CDR2 SNEGSKA (reference sequence). This CDR3 region has 15 residues. CDR3 DNA: TGCAGTGCACCGGGACTAGCGGGAGGTCCCGGGGAGCTGTTTTTT. Translating it yields CSAPGLAGGPGELFF.

The rearrangement uses TRBV15 and TRBJ2-2, with TRBD1 as a possible D gene (7 bases). The CDR3 is 16 amino acids. V lost 2 bases and J lost 5, with 15 bases in between. Germline loops: CDR1 LNHNV, CDR2 YYDKDF (reference sequence). The CDR3 sequence is CATSRRGTVVTGELFF. DNA for the CDR3: TGTGCCACCAGCAGACGCGGGACAGTCGTTACCGGGGAGCTGTTTTTT.

This clonotype was found many times. The V and J genes are TRBV7-6 and TRBJ2-3; the D is unclear. CDR3 length: 14 residues. The germline V gene encodes CDR1 SGHVS and CDR2 FNYEAQ. V was cut by 5 bases and J by 1 base, with 10 bases left in between. The CDR3: CASSPGYGTDTQYF. The CDR3 DNA is TGTGCCAGCAGCCCAGGATACGGCACAGATACGCAGTATTTT.

The rearrangement links TRBV12-3 or TRBV12-4 to TRBJ2-1; 7 bases are a match to TRBD1. V lost 7 bases to trimming and J lost 7 bases; unmatched junction nucleotides: 7. This CDR3 has 13 residues. The CDR3 loop is CASTPDRRNEQFF. CDR3 nucleotide sequence: TGTGCCAGCACCCCGGACAGGAGGAATGAGCAGTTCTTC.

The V gene is TRBV7-9, the J gene TRBJ2-2, with D tentatively TRBD2 (5 bases). The CDR3 runs to 17 residues. Trimming stripped 2 bases from V and 7 bases from J, with 20 bases between. In germline, CDR1 is SEHNR, CDR2 FQNEAQ (reference sequence). This chain's CDR3 is CASSLKGRFGTSGELFF. The CDR3, as DNA: TGTGCCAGCAGCTTAAAAGGCAGGTTCGGAACTAGCGGGGAGCTGTTTTTT.

This clonotype was seen at least ten times. The chain joins TRBV6-5 to TRBJ2-1; 10 bases match TRBD2. The CDR3 is 17 residues long. V was clipped by 2 bases and J by 7 bases; unmatched bases: 11. CDR1 MNHEY and CDR2 SVGAGI come from the germline V gene. CDR3 sequence: CASSYGASGSVLNEQFF. The CDR3 DNA sequence: TGTGCCAGCAGTTACGGGGCTAGCGGGAGTGTGTTGAATGAGCAGTTCTTC.

The genes are TRBV20-1 and TRBJ1-5, with 10 bases matching TRBD1. Losses at the gene ends were 6 bases for V and 11 bases for J; bases not matched to a gene: 10. There are 13 residues in the CDR3. Germline V gene data show CDR1 as DFQATT and CDR2 as SNEGSKA (reference sequence). The CDR3 DNA sequence: TGCAGTGCCTGGGACAGGGGTGGCGAGACCCAGCATTTT. It encodes CSAWDRGGETQHF.

This chain connects TRBV2 to TRBJ1-2, with D perhaps matching TRBD1 (6 bases). Germline V CDR1 and CDR2: SNHLY, FYNNEI. The ends were cut back, 5 bases at V and 8 bases at J, with 27 bases in the middle. This CDR3 region has 17 residues. Written as DNA, the CDR3 is TGTGCCAGCAGTTCCCCGGGACTAGCGGGGGTGACAGGAGGCTACACCTTC. It encodes CASSSPGLAGVTGGYTF.

On this clonotype: This may come from a read error, since a much larger clone is one base off. This is likely a read error, given that the CDR3 carries no conserved phenylalanine or tryptophan at its end. The J gene is TRBJ1-1, the V gene TRBV7-3; 7 bases are shared with TRBD1. V lost 5 bases, J lost 1 base, and 10 bases stayed unmatched. Germline V gives CDR1 SGHTA, CDR2 FQGTGA. The CDR3 length is 16 residues. The CDR3 spells CASSQTGEDANTEAFS. CDR3 nucleotide sequence: TGTGCCAGCAGCCAAACAGGGGAGGATGCGAACACTGAAGCTTTCTCT.

The sample holds many counts of this clonotype. This chain uses TRBV20-1 with TRBJ2-1; TRBD2 agrees at 12 bases. In germline, CDR1 is DFQATT, CDR2 SNEGSKA (reference sequence). J gave up 13 bases and V 0 bases, and 13 bases lay outside the gene matches. The CDR3 length is 16 residues. CDR3: CSARDRLLAGGGGQFF. The CDR3, as DNA: TGCAGTGCTAGAGATAGGCTACTAGCGGGAGGCGGGGGTCAGTTCTTC.

The chain has TRBV7-9 and TRBJ2-5; D is uncertain. This CDR3 has 14 residues. V lost 5 bases, J lost 1 base, and 11 bases lay in between. The germline CDR1 and CDR2 sequences are SEHNR and FQNEAQ (reference sequence). In DNA, the CDR3 is TGTGCCAGCAGCCCCCGATTAGCCCAAGAGACCCAGTACTTC. This gives the protein CASSPRLAQETQYF.

The chain uses TRBV7-9 and TRBJ2-5, with D tentatively TRBD1 or TRBD2 (5 bases each). V lost 5 bases and J 7 bases, leaving 14 bases between the germline ends. CDR3 length: 13 residues. Germline CDR1 and CDR2: SEHNR and FQNEAQ (reference sequence). For the CDR3, the DNA is TGTGCCAGCAGCCTACGGGGCGCGGGGACCCAGTACTTC. It yields the protein CASSLRGAGTQYF.

In its sample, this clonotype was seen many times. This chain links TRBV12-3 or TRBV12-4 with TRBJ1-2, with TRBD1 matching over 7 bases. Trimming took 4 bases from V and 4 from J; bases not matched to a gene: 3. The CDR3 loop spans 13 amino acids. CDR3 bases: TGTGCCAGCAGTTACGGGGACAGCTATGGCTACACCTTC. It yields the protein CASSYGDSYGYTF.

Many counts were recorded for this clonotype. The J gene is TRBJ1-1, the V gene TRBV7-9; weak D call: TRBD1 (6 bases). The V and J ends lost 1 base and 8 bases respectively, with 11 bases between them. The CDR3 runs to 13 residues. Germline CDR1 reads SEHNR; CDR2 reads FQNEAQ (reference sequence). The CDR3 region has the DNA TGTGCCAGCAGCTTAGAGGGGGGCTCGGAAGCTTTCTTT. The encoded protein is CASSLEGGSEAFF.

V usage is TRBV29-1 and J usage is TRBJ2-6, with a tentative D call TRBD1 (5 bases). The CDR3 is 16 amino acids. CDR1 is SQVTM and CDR2 is ANQGSEA in the germline V gene. The V end was cut by 4 bases, the J end by 11 bases, with 24 bases between. The CDR3 loop reads CSVVLQESGAFDVLTF. CDR3 in DNA: TGCAGCGTTGTACTGCAGGAGTCTGGGGCGTTCGACGTCCTGACTTTC.

V usage is TRBV29-1 and J usage is TRBJ2-7; TRBD2 might be the D (5 bases). The CDR3 covers 14 residues. V lost 7 bases to trimming and J lost 1 base, with 17 bases between them. Germline V gives CDR1 SQVTM, CDR2 ANQGSEA. The CDR3 region has the DNA TGCAGCGCCGGACGAGGCTCGGGGTCCTACGAGCAGTACTTC. Encoded protein: CSAGRGSGSYEQYF.

Note on this clonotype: The CDR3 does not end in the conserved phenylalanine or tryptophan, so this is likely a read error. In DNA form, the CDR3 reads TGTGCCAGCAGCCATCCCCGAAGTGAGGCAGGGGTTTTTTATCAGCCCCAGCATTCT. Protein: CASSHPRSEAGVFYQPQHS. V usage is TRBV7-2 and J usage is TRBJ1-5, with D tentatively TRBD1 (6 bases). This CDR3 is 19 amino acids long. Germline CDR1 SGHTA, CDR2 FQGNSA. The V end was cut by 5 bases, the J end by 5 bases, with 28 bases between.